These T cell receptor beta chains were read from a single sample in a study of T cells after posttransplantation cyclophosphamide. Assay: immunoSEQ multiplex PCR; the TCRdb copy retains only in-frame clones and omits some. The table shows about 42,000 clones, with 90% occurring only once. The specimen comprised PBMCs, sampled about 62 days after allogeneic stem cell transplant with posttransplant cyclophosphamide. Receptor source: a male patient between 60 and 69 years old who received an allogeneic stem cell transplant from a related donor and was CMV-positive. Some T cells may possibly be graft donor cells. Each CDR3 is given with its conserved first and last residue. Each record gives: V gene, clone size, D gene, J gene, CDR3 protein, CDR3 DNA. A D gene is named only where the DNA matches it firmly. Part of the rows lack a size; the others show once, few, many or a class for expanded clones.

v_call: TRBV10-1; clone_size: -; d_call: -; j_call: TRBJ1-5; cdr3_aa: CASSESLNQPQHF; cdr3_nt: TGCGCCAGCAGTGAGTCCTTAAATCAGCCCCAGCATTTT
v_call: TRBV6-5; clone_size: -; d_call: -; j_call: TRBJ1-2; cdr3_aa: CASSYSTTLGRGYTF; cdr3_nt: TGTGCCAGCAGTTACTCAACGACATTAGGTCGCGGCTACACCTTC
v_call: TRBV5-1; clone_size: -; d_call: -; j_call: TRBJ1-2; cdr3_aa: CASSLAVGEAGYTF; cdr3_nt: TGCGCCAGCAGCTTGGCCGTCGGGGAGGCGGGCTACACCTTC
v_call: TRBV7-6; clone_size: -; d_call: -; j_call: TRBJ2-2; cdr3_aa: CASRPPTGNTGELFF; cdr3_nt: TGTGCCAGCAGACCCCCGACAGGGAACACCGGGGAGCTGTTTTTT
v_call: TRBV13; clone_size: medium-sized; d_call: TRBD1; j_call: TRBJ2-7; cdr3_aa: CASSGRTGDEQYF; cdr3_nt: TGTGCCAGCAGCGGAAGGACAGGCGACGAGCAGTACTTC
v_call: TRBV6-1; clone_size: -; d_call: -; j_call: TRBJ2-2; cdr3_aa: CATLGRGPGGELFF; cdr3_nt: TGTGCCACCCTTGGAAGAGGGCCGGGCGGGGAGCTGTTTTTT
v_call: TRBV25-1; clone_size: once; d_call: TRBD2; j_call: TRBJ2-1; cdr3_aa: CASSEWTSGSSYNEQFF; cdr3_nt: TGTGCCAGCAGTGAATGGACTAGCGGGAGCTCCTACAATGAGCAGTTCTTC
v_call: TRBV7-9; clone_size: -; d_call: -; j_call: TRBJ1-2; cdr3_aa: CASSLTGLLTPYGYTF; cdr3_nt: TGTGCCAGCAGCCTCACGGGACTCCTGACCCCCTATGGCTACACCTTC
v_call: TRBV6-1; clone_size: -; d_call: -; j_call: TRBJ2-6; cdr3_aa: CASSEVSSGANVLTF; cdr3_nt: TGTGCCAGCAGTGAAGTCAGCTCTGGGGCCAACGTCCTGACTTTC
v_call: TRBV5-6; clone_size: -; d_call: -; j_call: TRBJ1-1; cdr3_aa: CASSLGQINTEAFF; cdr3_nt: TGTGCCAGCAGCTTGGGACAGATAAACACTGAAGCTTTCTTT
v_call: TRBV10-3; clone_size: -; d_call: TRBD1; j_call: TRBJ1-1; cdr3_aa: CAINIGQGSPTEAFF; cdr3_nt: TGTGCCATCAACATAGGACAGGGTTCTCCGACTGAAGCTTTCTTT
v_call: TRBV5-1; clone_size: -; d_call: TRBD1; j_call: TRBJ1-4; cdr3_aa: CASSPDPGTGGEKLFF; cdr3_nt: TGCGCCAGCAGCCCGGACCCCGGGACAGGGGGAGAAAAACTGTTTTTT
v_call: TRBV2; clone_size: -; d_call: -; j_call: TRBJ1-2; cdr3_aa: CASKGDGYGYTF; cdr3_nt: TGTGCCAGCAAGGGAGATGGATATGGCTACACCTTC
v_call: TRBV28; clone_size: -; d_call: TRBD2; j_call: TRBJ2-3; cdr3_aa: CASGGGLSSTDTQYF; cdr3_nt: TGTGCCAGTGGCGGGGGTTTGTCTAGCACAGATACGCAGTATTTT
v_call: TRBV4-1; clone_size: once; d_call: -; j_call: TRBJ1-1; cdr3_aa: CASSQGITGNTEAFF; cdr3_nt: TGCGCCAGCAGCCAAGGCATTACGGGGAACACTGAAGCTTTCTTT
v_call: TRBV10-3; clone_size: -; d_call: TRBD1; j_call: TRBJ2-3; cdr3_aa: CAISESGTGSTDTQYF; cdr3_nt: TGTGCCATCAGTGAGTCGGGGACAGGGAGCACAGATACGCAGTATTTT
v_call: TRBV4-2; clone_size: -; d_call: TRBD2; j_call: TRBJ2-1; cdr3_aa: CASSPPAGGYNEQFF; cdr3_nt: TGTGCCAGCAGCCCTCCAGCGGGGGGCTACAATGAGCAGTTCTTC
v_call: TRBV11-2; clone_size: -; d_call: -; j_call: TRBJ2-1; cdr3_aa: CASSLGAGVHEQFF; cdr3_nt: TGTGCCAGCAGCTTAGGGGCCGGGGTGCATGAGCAGTTCTTC